This TCR beta chain was observed in a study of blood T cells in healthy people across ages. Study-wide findings and caveats: Naive and antigen-experienced cells were not separated, limiting conclusive comparison. Older age coincided with a roughly linear decline in TCR beta diversity per million T cells.

There were at least 6 micrograms of total RNA extracted from every sample. This clonotype was counted between two and nine times. Antigen: not known. It was with a sample-barcoded 5' primer and a J-beta primer mix that a second PCR of about 7 to 12 cycles was run. TCRdb used MiXCR to reprocess the 5' RACE reads, holding one entry per CDR3 protein. This sample yields approximately 800,000 distinct CDR3 sequences, of which about 34% are seen a single time; about an eighth belongs to the top ten. Trimming took 5 bases from V and 2 from J; bases not matched to a gene: 9. Germline CDR1 reads MGHDK; CDR2 reads SYGVNS. The CDR3 has 15 residues.

Material for sequencing was blood. The clonotype comes from a man between 18 and 35 years old in good health. The chain recombines TRBV25-1 with TRBJ2-7, with TRBD2 identical over 7 bases. CDR3 region: CASSRKGEGPYEQYF. The CDR3 nucleotides are TGTGCCAGCAGTAGAAAAGGGGAGGGTCCCTACGAGCAGTACTTC.